Shown below are 26 T cell receptor beta chains from a single sample sequenced in a study of shared clonotypes between healthy human individuals. Only in-frame clones appear in the TCRdb table, and some are missing; sequencing was by immunoSEQ multiplex PCR. The sample includes 170,000 or so clones, approximately 60% of them seen just once. Sequencing used memory CD4+ T cells sorted from blood. Subset described: CD45RA-negative fraction. These receptors all stem from a man aged 25-45 years in good health.

The chain recombines TRBV29-1 with TRBJ2-1; the match to TRBD1 covers 8 bases. In germline, CDR1 is SQVTM, CDR2 ANQGSEA. This CDR3 has 15 residues. Trimming at V came to 7 bases and at J to 10 bases, leaving 18 bases not matched to a gene. The CDR3 nucleotides read TGCAGCGCCGCGGACAGGGCACAATTTCGGAGGGAGCAGTTCTTC. This sequence encodes CSAADRAQFRREQFF.

The chain combines TRBV5-1 with TRBJ2-5, with a weak D call TRBD1 (6 bases). V shed 2 bases and J shed 2 bases, with 7 bases lying between them. The CDR3 runs to 13 residues. The germline V gene encodes CDR1 SGHRS and CDR2 YFSETQ. DNA for the CDR3: TGCGCCAGCAGCTTCGGGACACAAGAGACCCAGTACTTC. It encodes CASSFGTQETQYF.

This clone has just one count. The chain recombines TRBV23-1 with TRBJ2-7; weak D call: TRBD1 (6 bases). TRBV23-1 is recorded as an ORF, its role being uncertain. The V end lost 7 bases, the J end lost 3 bases, and 16 bases lay between the germline ends. There are 14 residues in the CDR3. CDR3 region: CASTLEDRHYEQYF. Written as DNA, the CDR3 is TGCGCCAGCACCTTAGAGGACAGACACTACGAGCAGTACTTC.

The chain carries TRBV29-1 and TRBJ1-2, with D possibly being TRBD1 (5 bases). V lost 6 bases to trimming and J lost 6 bases, with 20 bases between them. This CDR3 contains 14 residues. The germline gives CDR1 SQVTM, CDR2 ANQGSEA. DNA for the CDR3: TGCAGCGTCCTGACAGAGGGTATACGGGATGGCTACACCTTC. It yields the protein CSVLTEGIRDGYTF. Complete variable domain (other parts from reference TRBV29-1 and TRBJ1-2): SAVISQKPSRDICQRGTSLTIQCQVDSQVTMMFWYRQQPGQSLTLIATANQGSEATYESGFVIDKFPISRPNLTFSTLTVSNMSPEDSSIYLCSVLTEGIRDGYTFGSGTRLTVV.

At least ten counts were recorded for this clone. The chain couples TRBV11-2 to TRBJ2-3; D is unresolved. V was cut by 3 bases and J by 8 bases, with 12 bases left in between. CDR3 length: 13 residues. Germline CDR1 and CDR2: SGHAT and FQNNGV. This CDR3 reads CASSLPVVATQYF. The CDR3 DNA reads as TGTGCCAGCAGCTTGCCCGTAGTTGCTACGCAGTATTTT.

The rearrangement links TRBV2 to TRBJ2-7; no firm D call. This CDR3 is 14 amino acids long. The germline V and J ends were trimmed by 7 bases and 3 bases, with 16 bases remaining between them. Germline V lookup: CDR1 SNHLY, CDR2 FYNNEI. As DNA, the CDR3 is TGTGCCAGCACCCGTCGGGTGGCCGACTACGAGCAGTACTTC. Its protein is CASTRRVADYEQYF.

The chain couples TRBV28 to TRBJ1-5; no clear D gene. This CDR3 spans 12 amino acids. V was trimmed by 5 bases and J by 9 bases, leaving 11 bases between them. Germline V gene lookup returns CDR1 MDHEN and CDR2 SYDVKM. CDR3 in DNA: TGTGCCAGCAGTCTCCGGGTCCCGCCCCAGCATTTT. It encodes CASSLRVPPQHF.

This clone was picked up one time. The gene calls are TRBV6-6 and TRBJ2-3; TRBD2 might be the D (6 bases). V lost 6 bases, J lost 2 bases, and 15 bases lay in between. This CDR3 is built from 15 residues. Germline CDR1 MNHNY, CDR2 SVGAGI (reference sequence). The CDR3 DNA reads as TGTGCCAGCAGGGGGGACTCCCCCTACACAGATACGCAGTATTTT. This encodes CASRGDSPYTDTQYF.

The chain recombines TRBV2 with TRBJ1-3, with D maybe TRBD1 (6 bases). Germline lookup yields CDR1 SNHLY and CDR2 FYNNEI. Trimming removed 4 bases at V and 0 bases at J, with 13 bases between. CDR3 length: 16 residues. DNA for the CDR3: TGTGCCAGCAGTGGGTCAGGGGCCGACTCTGGAAACACCATATATTTT. This codes for CASSGSGADSGNTIYF.

This clone occurred once. The J gene is TRBJ2-2, the V gene TRBV11-3; 8 bases align to TRBD2. V dropped 5 bases and J dropped 7; count of bases not matched to a gene: 15. This CDR3 has 17 residues. Per the germline V gene, CDR1 is SGHNT and CDR2 is YENEEA. In DNA, the CDR3 is TGTGCCAGCAGCCCAGAATCTAGCGGGCTGGGGGGCGGGGAGCTGTTTTTT. Amino acid sequence: CASSPESSGLGGGELFF. The full variable domain, rest sourced from reference TRBV11-3 and TRBJ2-2, is EAGVVQSPRYKIIEKKQPVAFWCNPISGHNTLYWYLQNLGQGPELLIRYENEEAVDDSQLPKDRFSAERLKGVDSTLKIQPAELGDSAVYLCASSPESSGLGGGELFFGEGSRLTVL.

This clone was picked up a small number of times. The chain carries TRBV6-1 and TRBJ2-7, with 7 nucleotides matching TRBD1. V was clipped by 4 bases and J by 7 bases; unmatched bases: 13. The CDR3 is 15 amino acids. Per germline, CDR1 MNHNS and CDR2 SASEGT. CDR3 amino acids: CASSAHLRQGKEQYF. Written as DNA, the CDR3 is TGTGCCAGCAGTGCCCATCTCAGACAGGGAAAGGAGCAGTACTTC.

This clone has a handful of counts. CDR3 sequence reads: CASSFSYQETQYF. As DNA, the CDR3 is TGCGCCAGCAGCTTTTCGTACCAAGAGACCCAGTACTTC. This chain joins TRBV5-1 and TRBJ2-5; D gene ambiguous. The CDR3 sequence is 13 residues long. Germline V gene sequence: CDR1 SGHRS, CDR2 YFSETQ. Trimming pared 2 bases from V and 0 bases from J, leaving 5 bases between.

This clone was found once. V and J are TRBV29-1 and TRBJ1-5, with D possibly being TRBD1 (6 bases). Germline loops: CDR1 SQVTM, CDR2 ANQGSEA. V lost 5 bases, J lost 7 bases, and 15 bases lay in between. The CDR3 is made up of 13 amino acids. CDR3 sequence (DNA): TGCAGCGTTCAACAGGGTGGGGGCCAGCCCCAGCATTTT. Its translation is CSVQQGGGQPQHF.

The chain couples TRBV6-6 to TRBJ1-4; possible D gene TRBD1, 5 bases. The CDR3 totals 15 residues. Deletions cut 2 bases from V and 4 bases from J, with 11 bases between. Germline V gene sequence: CDR1 MNHNY, CDR2 SVGAGI (reference sequence). The CDR3 region is CASSYLKGINEKLFF. The DNA of the CDR3 is TGTGCCAGCAGTTACCTTAAGGGGATTAATGAAAAACTGTTTTTT.

The chain recombines TRBV10-1 with TRBJ2-7, with 8 bases matching TRBD1. This CDR3 has 14 residues. Unmatched junction bases numbered 4, after V lost 5 bases and J lost 1 base. Germline V CDR1 and CDR2: WNHNN, SYGVQD (reference sequence). The chain's CDR3 is CASSRGQGSYEQYF. The CDR3 DNA reads as TGCGCCAGCAGTCGAGGACAGGGATCCTACGAGCAGTACTTC.

This clone was observed once. V usage is TRBV2 and J usage is TRBJ2-1; the D gene is possibly TRBD2 (5 bases). Deletions cut 8 bases from V and 0 bases from J, with 14 bases between. This CDR3 comprises 15 residues. The germline V gene encodes CDR1 SNHLY and CDR2 FYNNEI. The CDR3 spells CASSDFPSSYNEQFF. Here the CDR3 DNA reads TGTGCCAGCTCGGACTTCCCGAGCTCCTACAATGAGCAGTTCTTC.

J is TRBJ1-1 and V is TRBV6-1, with D tentatively TRBD1 (5 bases). Per the germline V gene, CDR1 is MNHNS and CDR2 is SASEGT. The germline V and J ends were trimmed by 3 bases and 5 bases, with 7 bases remaining between them. There are 12 residues in the CDR3. The CDR3 region is CASSDRVTEAFF. CDR3 nucleotide sequence: TGTGCCAGCAGTGACAGGGTTACTGAAGCTTTCTTT.

V is TRBV19 and J is TRBJ2-7; D possibly corresponds to TRBD2 (5 bases). The germline V and J ends were trimmed by 3 bases and 3 bases, with 12 bases remaining between them. The CDR3 has 14 amino acids. The germline V gene has CDR1 LNHDA and CDR2 SQIVND (reference sequence). The CDR3 DNA follows: TGTGCCAGTAGTATCACGTTTGAGGGCTACGAGCAGTACTTC. Its translation is CASSITFEGYEQYF.

This sequence joins TRBV18 and TRBJ2-5, with D hard to call. CDR3 size: 14 residues. Germline V CDR1 and CDR2: KGHSH, LQKENI. Trimming took 1 base from V and 1 from J, leaving 7 bases between them. The CDR3 DNA follows: TGTGCCAGCTCACCACTAAGGTCCCAAGAGACCCAGTACTTC. Translating gives CASSPLRSQETQYF.

The genes are TRBV5-4 and TRBJ1-2; possible D gene TRBD1, 5 bases. Per the germline V gene, CDR1 is SGHNT and CDR2 is YYREEE (reference sequence). The CDR3 totals 13 residues. V was shortened by 0 bases and J by 4 bases, with 7 bases between the two germline ends. The CDR3 spells CASSLDGGYGYTF. Here the CDR3 DNA reads TGTGCCAGCAGCTTGGACGGGGGCTATGGCTACACCTTC.

The V gene is TRBV5-5, the J gene TRBJ2-3; TRBD2 aligns across 11 bases. CDR1 and CDR2 (germline): SGHKS, YYEKEE (reference sequence). The CDR3 loop spans 15 amino acids. V shed 4 bases and J 10 bases; nucleotides not matched to a gene: 11. The CDR3 DNA reads as TGTGCCAGCAGCGGAGCCGGGACTAGCGGCGGAGCGCAGTATTTT. Its protein is CASSGAGTSGGAQYF.

This clone was observed a handful of times. The chain recombines TRBV28 with TRBJ2-7, with D perhaps matching TRBD1 (6 bases). CDR3 size: 15 residues. The V gene lost 7 bases and the J gene lost 6 bases, with 22 bases spanning the gap. Germline V CDR1 and CDR2: MDHEN, SYDVKM. CDR3 region: CASTLLIGGAGEQYF. The DNA of the CDR3 is TGTGCCAGCACCCTACTTATTGGGGGCGCGGGCGAGCAGTACTTC.

The V and J genes are TRBV5-1 and TRBJ2-1; 13 bases map to TRBD2. Germline V lookup: CDR1 SGHRS, CDR2 YFSETQ. The CDR3 is 17 amino acids. V gave up 4 bases and J gave up 6 bases; unmatched junction bases: 10. CDR3 amino acids: CASSPRLAGGGTNEQFF. The CDR3 coding sequence is TGCGCCAGCAGCCCAAGACTAGCGGGAGGCGGAACCAATGAGCAGTTCTTC.

V is TRBV7-9 and J is TRBJ2-2; D unresolved. Germline CDR1 SEHNR, CDR2 FQNEAQ (reference sequence). This CDR3 region has 16 residues. The V gene lost 2 bases and the J gene lost 2 bases, with 12 bases spanning the gap. The CDR3 here is CASSLFDGINTGELFF. As DNA, the CDR3 is TGTGCCAGCAGCTTATTTGATGGGATAAACACCGGGGAGCTGTTTTTT. Full variable domain (missing parts from reference TRBV7-9 and TRBJ2-2): DTGVSQNPRHKITKRGQNVTFRCDPISEHNRLYWYRQTLGQGPEFLTYFQNEAQLEKSRLLSDRFSAERPKGSFSTLEIQRTEQGDSAMYLCASSLFDGINTGELFFGEGSRLTVL.

Comment on this clone: A much larger clone is a single base away; this may be a read error. The same CDR3 is also encoded by other DNA sequences in this sample. The rearrangement joins TRBV4-3 to TRBJ2-3; 13 bases line up with TRBD2. CDR1 LGHNA and CDR2 YSLEER come from the germline V gene. The CDR3 consists of 21 residues. Written as DNA, the CDR3 is TGCGCTAGCAGCCAAGCTTCTGGGACTAGCGGGACCCGCGTCCGCACAGATACGCAGTATTTT. This translates into CASSQASGTSGTRVRTDTQYF.

A note on this clone: Other DNA sequences in the same sample also yield this CDR3. The V call is TRBV5-1, the J call TRBJ2-7; D unresolved. CDR1 and CDR2 from the germline V gene are SGHRS and YFSETQ. CDR3 length: 14 residues. V lost 0 bases and J 2 bases, leaving 9 bases between the germline ends. The DNA of the CDR3 is TGCGCCAGCAGCTTGGACAGTGGAGCCTACGAGCAGTACTTC. Its translation: CASSLDSGAYEQYF.